The entry that follows covers one T cell receptor beta chain sequence. Its target is unknown. The V end lost 4 bases, the J end lost 0 bases, and 7 bases lay between the germline ends. There are 13 residues in the CDR3. CDR1 is MDHEN and CDR2 is SYDVKM in the germline V gene. The entry originates in a study of CD8+CD57+ T cells in acquired aplastic anemia. Across the study: Isolated CD4+ and CD8+ cells, once sorted, yielded DNA averaging about 3.2 ug. Study-wide findings and caveats: Some 28 CD8+ CDR3 sequences occurred in both the patients and the controls.

Both TCR beta VDJ combination and CDR3 sequence profiling were carried out. Genomic DNA was the template for this profiling. TCRdb re-derived calls from the reads in MiXCR, one entry per CDR3 protein. The sample includes around 200,000 distinct CDR3 sequences, over 40% seen only once; the top ten take just under 20%. CD8+CD57+ cell expansion had been shown by flow cytometry in patients chosen for sequencing. Acquired aplastic anemia of severe grade affected all patients. Sequenced: sorted CD4+, CD8+, or CD8+CD57+ T cells (not recorded which) from PBMCs. This clonotype was obtained from a human donor with aplastic anemia. The chain is built from TRBV28 and TRBJ2-7; no clear D gene. CDR3: CASSYTNSYEQYF. DNA for the CDR3: TGTGCCAGCAGTTACACCAACTCCTACGAGCAGTACTTC.